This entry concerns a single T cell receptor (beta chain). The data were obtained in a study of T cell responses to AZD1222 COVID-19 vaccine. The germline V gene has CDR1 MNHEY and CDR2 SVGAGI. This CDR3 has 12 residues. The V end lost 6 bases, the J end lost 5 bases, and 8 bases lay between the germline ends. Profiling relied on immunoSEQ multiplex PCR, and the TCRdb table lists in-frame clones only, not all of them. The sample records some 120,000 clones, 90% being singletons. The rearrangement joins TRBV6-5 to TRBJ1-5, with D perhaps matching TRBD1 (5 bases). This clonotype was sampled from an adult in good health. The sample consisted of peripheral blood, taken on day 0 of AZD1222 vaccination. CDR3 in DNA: TGTGCCAGCAGGAAAGGGGATCAGCCCCAGCATTTT. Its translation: CASRKGDQPQHF.